Presented here are 2 T cell receptor beta chains from one specimen sequenced in a study of Ad26.COV2.S vaccination and SARS-CoV-2 variants. The data were produced by immunoSEQ multiplex PCR, yet TCRdb's version contains in-frame clones alone and is incomplete. This table holds about 87,000 clones, 82% found once. This sample comprised peripheral blood, obtained after recovery from COVID-19. Receptor source: a human donor who had recovered from COVID-19.

This clone was detected only a few times. The J gene is TRBJ2-7, the V gene TRBV13, with 9 bases identical to TRBD1. The trim removed 5 bases at V and 2 bases at J, leaving 7 bases unmatched. The length of the CDR3 is 15 residues. Germline V gene sequence: CDR1 PRHDT, CDR2 FYEKMQ (reference sequence). The CDR3 bases are TGTGCCAGCAGCCGATTCCGGGACAGGGCCTACGAGCAGTACTTC. It encodes CASSRFRDRAYEQYF.

The rearrangement joins TRBV27 to TRBJ2-7; 10 bases line up with TRBD2. J gave up 3 bases and V 6 bases, and 8 bases lay outside the gene matches. Germline V gives CDR1 MNHEY, CDR2 SMNVEV (reference sequence). The CDR3 length is 15 residues. CDR3 DNA: TGTGCCAGCAGGGGGGGACTAGCGTCGATCTACGAGCAGTACTTC. Residues: CASRGGLASIYEQYF.